What follows is one T cell receptor beta chain and its context. The data were taken from a study of blood T cell repertoires in COVID-19. Measured with immunoSEQ multiplex PCR; TCRdb has only the in-frame clones, and not every one. The profile shows about 360,000 clones, around nine tenths of them singletons. In germline, CDR1 is SQVTM, CDR2 ANQGSEA. The J segment lost 11 bases and the V segment lost 4 bases, leaving 7 bases of the junction unmatched. The CDR3 is 13 residues long. This TCR derives from a human donor in a cohort sampled during active COVID-19. The source material was peripheral blood. V is TRBV29-1 and J is TRBJ2-4; TRBD2 matches at 11 bases. For the CDR3, the DNA is TGCAGCGTTGGTGATACTAGCGGGGGCTTTCAGTACTTC. It is translated as CSVGDTSGGFQYF.